In this sample, the clone carrying this TCR beta chain is medium-sized. This sample is part of a study of blood T cell repertoires in COVID-19. Overall study context: From T cells, B-cell-depleted T cells, or PBMCs came the material, which was cDNA or gDNA.

CDR1 and CDR2 from the germline V gene are SGHNT and YYREEE (reference sequence). The CDR3 has 16 amino acids. Between the trimmed V and J ends, which lost 5 bases and 0 bases, there was a span of 16 bases. Participant ages covered roughly 18 to 90 years across 24 US areas. Participant reports of clinical history set cohort assignment. Donors in Cohort 3 who had recovered were those with two negative PCRs, healthcare professional clearance, or resolution of their symptoms. Here immunoSEQ multiplex PCR was the method, and the copy in TCRdb shows in-frame clones only, minus some. The sample yields about 220,000 clones, roughly 90% seen once.

The rearrangement joins TRBV5-4 to TRBJ2-3; possible D gene TRBD1, 6 bases. The origin of this receptor is a woman in her 30s who had recovered from COVID-19. The sequencing sample was made of PBMCs or T cells enriched from blood (not recorded which). CDR3: CASSQGGAPSTDTQYF. CDR3 DNA sequence: TGTGCCAGCAGTCAAGGGGGAGCCCCTAGCACAGATACGCAGTATTTT.